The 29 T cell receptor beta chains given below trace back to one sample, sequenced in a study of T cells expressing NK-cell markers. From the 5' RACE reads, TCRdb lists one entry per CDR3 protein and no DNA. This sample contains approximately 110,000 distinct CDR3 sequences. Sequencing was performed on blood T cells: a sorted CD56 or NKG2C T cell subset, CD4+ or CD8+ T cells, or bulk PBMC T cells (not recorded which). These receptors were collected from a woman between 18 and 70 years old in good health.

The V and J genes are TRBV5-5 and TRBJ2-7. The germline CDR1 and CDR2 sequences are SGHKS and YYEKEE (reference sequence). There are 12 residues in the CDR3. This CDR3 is CASSPTGDEQYF.

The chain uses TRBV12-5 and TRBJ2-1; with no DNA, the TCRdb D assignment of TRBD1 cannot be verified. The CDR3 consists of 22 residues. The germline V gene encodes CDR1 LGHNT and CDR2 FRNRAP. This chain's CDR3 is CASGLDRFPGQGSGTAYNEQFF.

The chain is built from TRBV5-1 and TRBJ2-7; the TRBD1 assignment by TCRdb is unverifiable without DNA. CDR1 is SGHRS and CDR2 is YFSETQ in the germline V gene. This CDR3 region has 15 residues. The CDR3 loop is CASSLGGQPSYEQYF.

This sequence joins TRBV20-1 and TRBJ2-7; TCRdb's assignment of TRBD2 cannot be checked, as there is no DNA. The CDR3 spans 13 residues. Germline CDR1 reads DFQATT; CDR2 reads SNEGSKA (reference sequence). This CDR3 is CSASTSGSYEQYF.

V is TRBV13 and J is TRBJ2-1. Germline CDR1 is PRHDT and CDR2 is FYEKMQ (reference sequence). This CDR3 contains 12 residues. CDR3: CASSLEWGEQFF.

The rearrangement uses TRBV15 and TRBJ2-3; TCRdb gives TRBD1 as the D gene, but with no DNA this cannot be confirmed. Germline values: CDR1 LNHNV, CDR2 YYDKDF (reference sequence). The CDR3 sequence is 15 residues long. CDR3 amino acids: CATSRVDGAVDTQYF.

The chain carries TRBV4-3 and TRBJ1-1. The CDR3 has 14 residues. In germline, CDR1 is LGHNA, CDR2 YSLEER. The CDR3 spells CASSQGSEHTEAFF.

CDR3 sequence: CSARDAQPYSSYNEQFF. The J gene is TRBJ2-1, the V gene TRBV20-1; the TCRdb D gene call, TRBD2, has no DNA to confirm it. Germline CDR1 reads DFQATT; CDR2 reads SNEGSKA (reference sequence). The CDR3 contains 17 residues.

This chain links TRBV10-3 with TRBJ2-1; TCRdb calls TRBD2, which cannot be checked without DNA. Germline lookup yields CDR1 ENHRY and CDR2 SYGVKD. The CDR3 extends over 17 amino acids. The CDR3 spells CAISEVGVSAGGDEQFF.

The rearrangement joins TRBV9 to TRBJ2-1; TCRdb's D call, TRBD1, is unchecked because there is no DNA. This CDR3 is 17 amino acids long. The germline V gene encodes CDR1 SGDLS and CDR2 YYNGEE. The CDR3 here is CASSVAVGDSSYNEQFF.

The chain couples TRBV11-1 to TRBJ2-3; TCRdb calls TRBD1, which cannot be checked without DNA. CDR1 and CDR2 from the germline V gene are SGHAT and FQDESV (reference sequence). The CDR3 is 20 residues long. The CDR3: CASSSLVMVTDRGQIGTQYF.

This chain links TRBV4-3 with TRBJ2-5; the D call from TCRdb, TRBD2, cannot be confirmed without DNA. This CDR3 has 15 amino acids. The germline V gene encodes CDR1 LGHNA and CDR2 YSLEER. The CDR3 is CASSQDLREKETQYF.

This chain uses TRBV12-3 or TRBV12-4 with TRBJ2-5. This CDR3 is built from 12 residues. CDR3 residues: CASVGDQETQYF.

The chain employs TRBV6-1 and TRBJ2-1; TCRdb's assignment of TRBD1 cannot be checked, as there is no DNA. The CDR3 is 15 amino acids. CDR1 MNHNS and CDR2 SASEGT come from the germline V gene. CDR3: CASSPGTGVYNEQFF.

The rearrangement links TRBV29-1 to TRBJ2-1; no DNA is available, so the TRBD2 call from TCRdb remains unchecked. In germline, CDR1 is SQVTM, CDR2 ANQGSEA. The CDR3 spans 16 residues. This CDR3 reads CSVGGGGPSGNNEQFF.

The CDR3: CASSEEWAYEQYF. The chain recombines TRBV25-1 with TRBJ2-7. Germline V gene lookup returns CDR1 MGHDK and CDR2 SYGVNS. The length of the CDR3 is 13 residues.

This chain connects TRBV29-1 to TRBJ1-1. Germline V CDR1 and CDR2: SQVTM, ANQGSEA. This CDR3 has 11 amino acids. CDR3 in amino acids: CSVEDRAEAFF.

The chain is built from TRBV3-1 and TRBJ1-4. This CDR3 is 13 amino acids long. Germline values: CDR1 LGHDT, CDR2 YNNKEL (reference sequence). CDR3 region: CASSLTREEKLFF.

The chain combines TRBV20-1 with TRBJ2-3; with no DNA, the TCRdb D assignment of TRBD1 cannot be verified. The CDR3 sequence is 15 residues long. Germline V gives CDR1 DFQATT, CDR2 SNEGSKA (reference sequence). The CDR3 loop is CSATIEAGDPDTQYF.

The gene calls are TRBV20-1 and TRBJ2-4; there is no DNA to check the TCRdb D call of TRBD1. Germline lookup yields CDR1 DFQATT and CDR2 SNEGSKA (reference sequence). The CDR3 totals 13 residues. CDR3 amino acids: CSAPPGAKNIQYF.

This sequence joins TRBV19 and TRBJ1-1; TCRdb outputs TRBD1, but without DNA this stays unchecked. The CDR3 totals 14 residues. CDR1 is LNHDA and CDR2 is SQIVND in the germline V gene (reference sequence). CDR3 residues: CASSVGQGPPEAFF.

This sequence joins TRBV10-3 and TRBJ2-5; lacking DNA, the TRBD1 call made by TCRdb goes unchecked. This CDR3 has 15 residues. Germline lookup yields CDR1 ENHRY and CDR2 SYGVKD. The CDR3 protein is CAISESERGRETQYF.

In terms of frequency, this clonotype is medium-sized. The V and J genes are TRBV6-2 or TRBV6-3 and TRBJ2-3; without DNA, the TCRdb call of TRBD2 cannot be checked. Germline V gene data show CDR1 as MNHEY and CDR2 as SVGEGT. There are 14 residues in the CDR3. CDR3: CASSGGETTDTQYF.

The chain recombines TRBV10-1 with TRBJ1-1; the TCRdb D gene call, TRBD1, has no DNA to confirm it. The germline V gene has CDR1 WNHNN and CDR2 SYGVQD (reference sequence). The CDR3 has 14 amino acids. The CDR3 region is CASTMDKMNTEAFF.

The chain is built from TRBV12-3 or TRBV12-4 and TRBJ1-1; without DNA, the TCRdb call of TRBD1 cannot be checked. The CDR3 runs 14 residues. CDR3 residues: CASSLTGEATEAFF.

The CDR3 here is CASSDPRGGYSNQPQHF. The chain is built from TRBV6-1 and TRBJ1-5. The CDR3 length is 17 residues. The V gene's germline CDR1 is MNHNS and CDR2 SASEGT.

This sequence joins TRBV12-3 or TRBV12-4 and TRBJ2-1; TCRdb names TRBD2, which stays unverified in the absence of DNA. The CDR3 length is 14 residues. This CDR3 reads CAQASGHTYNEQFF.

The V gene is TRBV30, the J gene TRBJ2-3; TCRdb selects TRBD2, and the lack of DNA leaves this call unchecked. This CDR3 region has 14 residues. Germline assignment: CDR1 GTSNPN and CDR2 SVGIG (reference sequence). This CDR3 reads CAWSTGTFTDTQYF.

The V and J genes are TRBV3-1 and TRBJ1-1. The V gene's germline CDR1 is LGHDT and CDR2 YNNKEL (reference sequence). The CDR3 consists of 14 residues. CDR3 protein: CASSQEAGNTEAFF. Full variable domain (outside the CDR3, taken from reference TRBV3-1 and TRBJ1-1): DTAVSQTPKYLVTQMGNDKSIKCEQNLGHDTMYWYKQDSKKFLKIMFSYNNKELIINETVPNRFSPKSPDKAHLNLHINSLELGDSAVYFCASSQEAGNTEAFFGQGTRLTVV.